These 10 T cell receptor beta chains originate from one sample sequenced in a study of blood T cell repertoires in COVID-19 (dated by TCRdb to the early 2020s). Library creation used the immunoSEQ multiplex PCR assay. The table was pulled from immuneACCESS by TCRdb, which kept in-frame rearrangements only. Such tables lose some clones; where checked, under half of the loss comes from unresolved V genes, and the rest has no known cause. The sample includes about 260,000 clones, with approximately 90% observed a single time. Clones ranked in the top ten supply about 3% of the sample. The sample comprised PBMCs or T cells enriched from blood (not recorded which). All receptors come from a woman aged 45-59 years who had recovered from COVID-19.

V and J are TRBV12-3 or TRBV12-4 and TRBJ2-3, with D tentatively TRBD2 (5 bases). This CDR3 contains 13 residues. V lost 0 bases, J lost 6 bases, and 7 bases lay in between. CDR3 sequence reads: CASSLARGDTQYF. In DNA, the CDR3 is TGTGCCAGCAGTTTAGCGCGAGGGGATACGCAGTATTTT.

This chain connects TRBV4-2 to TRBJ2-5; TRBD2 matches 10 bases. V lost 5 bases, J lost 4 bases, and 4 bases stayed unmatched. Germline V gene lookup returns CDR1 LGHNA and CDR2 YNFKEQ. The length of the CDR3 is 14 residues. CDR3 in DNA: TGTGCCAGCAGCGTAACTAGCGGGACAGAGACCCAGTACTTC. It codes for CASSVTSGTETQYF.

The chain couples TRBV2 to TRBJ1-5; TRBD1 agrees at 7 bases. Trimming took 6 bases from V and 1 from J; bases not matched to a gene: 6. This CDR3 spans 15 amino acids. CDR1 and CDR2 (germline): SNHLY, FYNNEI. In nucleotides, the CDR3 is TGTGCCAGCAGGCCCCTGGGACAGAGCAATCAGCCCCAGCATTTT. This encodes CASRPLGQSNQPQHF.

V gene TRBV5-1 combines with J gene TRBJ2-4, with D possibly matching TRBD1 (6 bases). Trimming cost V 4 bases and J 3 bases, with 17 bases left between them. The CDR3 is 16 amino acids. Germline CDR1 and CDR2: SGHRS and YFSETQ. CDR3 bases: TGCGCCAGCAGCCCCTCAGGGGTCCGGGGCAAAAACATTCAGTACTTC. Translation gives CASSPSGVRGKNIQYF. The full variable domain, completed using reference TRBV5-1 and TRBJ2-4, is KAGVTQTPRYLIKTRGQQVTLSCSPISGHRSVSWYQQTPGQGLQFLFEYFSETQRNKGNFPGRFSGRQFSNSRSEMNVSTLELGDSALYLCASSPSGVRGKNIQYFGAGTRLSVL.

The CDR3 is CATLRRGGPDTQYF. The CDR3 nucleotides are TGTGCCACCCTTCGTCGGGGAGGGCCGGATACGCAGTATTTT. The chain combines TRBV6-5 with TRBJ2-3; 7 bases fit TRBD2. The V segment lost 10 bases and the J segment 6 bases; nucleotides outside the gene matches: 13. The CDR3 loop spans 14 amino acids. Germline-derived CDR1 and CDR2 are MNHEY and SVGAGI.

This CDR3 is CASSFSGTLSSANYGYTF. CDR3 coding DNA: TGTGCCAGCAGCTTCTCCGGGACTTTATCCTCCGCTAACTATGGCTACACCTTC. The J gene is TRBJ1-2, the V gene TRBV7-9, with D maybe TRBD1 (5 bases). This CDR3 region has 18 residues. The V gene's germline CDR1 is SEHNR and CDR2 FQNEAQ (reference sequence). V was trimmed by 3 bases and J by 0 bases, leaving 20 bases between them.

The rearrangement uses TRBV7-9 and TRBJ1-2; 7 bases agree with TRBD1. Germline loops: CDR1 SEHNR, CDR2 FQNEAQ (reference sequence). The junction had 4 bases not matched to a gene; V was cut back by 0 bases and J by 6 bases. The CDR3 extends over 14 amino acids. CDR3 region: CASSLARGRDGYTF. CDR3 in DNA: TGTGCCAGCAGCTTAGCAAGGGGGCGGGATGGCTACACCTTC.

This chain connects TRBV28 to TRBJ2-1; D is undetermined. There are 12 residues in the CDR3. CDR1 and CDR2 from the germline V gene are MDHEN and SYDVKM. V was clipped by 0 bases and J by 6 bases, with 3 bases between them. CDR3 DNA sequence: TGTGCCAGCAGTTTATGGGCCAATGAGCAGTTCTTC. Amino acid sequence: CASSLWANEQFF. Variable domain in full (rest from reference TRBV28 and TRBJ2-1): DVKVTQSSRYLVKRTGEKVFLECVQDMDHENMFWYRQDPGLGLRLIYFSYDVKMKEKGDIPEGYSVSREKKERFSLILESASTNQTSMYLCASSLWANEQFFGPGTRLTVL.

The count of this clone is one. This chain uses TRBV6-5 with TRBJ2-2; D uncertain. The germline gives CDR1 MNHEY, CDR2 SVGAGI. Trimming stripped 0 bases from V and 8 bases from J, with 7 bases between. The CDR3 length is 13 residues. DNA of the CDR3: TGTGCCAGCAGTTACTCGATTCGGGGGGAGCTGTTTTTT. Its protein is CASSYSIRGELFF.

The chain carries TRBV27 and TRBJ1-1, with D possibly being TRBD1 (6 bases). CDR3 size: 15 residues. V was shortened by 4 bases and J by 3 bases, with 15 bases between the two germline ends. Germline-derived CDR1 and CDR2 are MNHEY and SMNVEV (reference sequence). The CDR3 region is CASSYRRGKDTEAFF. CDR3 nucleotide sequence: TGTGCCAGCAGTTACCGCAGGGGCAAGGACACTGAAGCTTTCTTT.